The 7 T cell receptor beta chains below were found in one sample sequenced in a study of tumor-infiltrating lymphocytes in primary liver carcinoma. Between 20 and 30 mg of unsorted bulk tissue served as the source from which RNA and DNA were co-extracted. With a constant-region primer, TCR beta cDNA was made from approximately 500 ng of total RNA. Slightly modified ARM-PCR, run as three nested multiplex PCR rounds, produced the TCR beta libraries. PCR rounds one and two used TRBV1-TRBV30 forward primers with a C-beta reverse primer for 10 cycles each. MiXCR, applied by TCRdb to the multiplex PCR reads, yields one record per CDR3 protein. The table shows 40,000 or so distinct CDR3 sequences, with approximately 82% occurring only once. The material sequenced was tumor-adjacent normal liver tissue. These receptors were collected from a woman younger than 45 with primary liver carcinoma and hepatitis B virus infection.

On this clonotype itself: The junction departs from germline at one end; a sequencing error may be responsible. The chain recombines TRBV7-9 with TRBJ2-1, with D possibly matching TRBD2 (6 bases). Germline V gives CDR1 SEHNR, CDR2 FQNEAQ (reference sequence). CDR3 length: 15 amino acids. The CDR3 loop is CARSLGSGSIDEQFF. The CDR3 coding sequence is TGTGCCAGGAGCTTAGGTAGCGGTAGTATAGATGAGCAGTTCTTC.

A word on this clonotype: One junction end does not reproduce the germline sequence, and a read error may be involved. The V call is TRBV12-3 or TRBV12-4, the J call TRBJ2-1; D is undetermined. The CDR3 has 15 residues. CDR3 nucleotides: TGTGCCAGCAGTTTACTGGCTGGCGGTTACCATGATCAGTTCTTC. Residues: CASSLLAGGYHDQFF.

A remark on this clonotype: Here the CDR3 omits its conserved ending phenylalanine or tryptophan, so a read error is the likely source. The J gene is TRBJ2-3, the V gene TRBV5-1; a weak D match, TRBD2 (5 bases). Germline loops: CDR1 SGHRS, CDR2 YFSETQ. V dropped 0 bases and J dropped 1 base, with 12 bases sitting between them. CDR3 length: 16 amino acids. Here the CDR3 DNA reads TGCGCCAGCAGCTTGGGCCTACTAGGGCGCACAGATACGCAGTATTTG. It encodes CASSLGLLGRTDTQYL.

This clonotype has only one observation. A junction boundary mismatches the germline segment, possibly from a read error. This chain links TRBV5-5 with TRBJ1-1; 10 positions match TRBD1. The germline gives CDR1 SGHKS, CDR2 YYEKEE (reference sequence). The CDR3 is 14 residues long. CDR3: CTSSLWTGGTEAFF. The DNA of the CDR3 is TGTACCAGCAGCTTATGGACAGGGGGCACTGAAGCTTTCTTT. Full variable domain (outside the CDR3, taken from reference TRBV5-5 and TRBJ1-1): DAGVTQSPTHLIKTRGQQVTLRCSPISGHKSVSWYQQVLGQGPQFIFQYYEKEERGRGNFPDRFSARQFPNYSSELNVNALLLGDSALYLCTSSLWTGGTEAFFGQGTRLTVV.

This sequence joins TRBV7-8 and TRBJ2-3; 7 positions agree with TRBD2. V was clipped by 0 bases and J by 6 bases; unmatched bases: 6. Germline values: CDR1 SGHVS, CDR2 FQNEAQ. The CDR3 extends over 15 amino acids. DNA of the CDR3: TGTGCCAGCAGCTTAGCGGGAGGGCCTGGTGATACGCAGTATTTT. As protein: CASSLAGGPGDTQYF.

With respect to this clonotype: The junction departs from germline at one end; a sequencing error may be responsible. The rearrangement uses TRBV11-2 and TRBJ2-7; D not certain. Germline assignment: CDR1 SGHAT and CDR2 FQNNGV. This CDR3 has 11 amino acids. The CDR3 DNA reads TGTGCCAGCGGTTCAGCCAGTGAGCAGCACTTC. This translates into CASGSASEQHF.

Turning to this clonotype: This CDR3 fails to terminate in the conserved phenylalanine or tryptophan, so it likely reflects a read error. The chain couples TRBV29-1 to TRBJ2-7; 7 bases fit TRBD2. J was trimmed by 2 bases and V by 3 bases; bases with no gene match: 10. This CDR3 region has 15 residues. Germline V CDR1 and CDR2: SQVTM, ANQGSEA. The CDR3 here is CSVETSRNPAYEQYY. DNA for the CDR3: TGCAGCGTTGAGACTAGCAGGAACCCCGCCTACGAGCAGTACTAC.